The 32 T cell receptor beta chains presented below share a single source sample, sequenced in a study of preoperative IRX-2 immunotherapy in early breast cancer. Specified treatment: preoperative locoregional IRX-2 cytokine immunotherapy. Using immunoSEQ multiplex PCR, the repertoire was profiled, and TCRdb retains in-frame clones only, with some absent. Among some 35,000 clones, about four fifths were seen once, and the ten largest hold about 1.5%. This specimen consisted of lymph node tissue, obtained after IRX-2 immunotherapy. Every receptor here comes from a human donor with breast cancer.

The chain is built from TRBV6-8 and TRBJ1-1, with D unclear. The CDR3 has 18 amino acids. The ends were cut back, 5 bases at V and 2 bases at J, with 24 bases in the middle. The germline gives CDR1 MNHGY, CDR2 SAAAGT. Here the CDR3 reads CASSPYIGGGRGNTEAFF. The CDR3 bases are TGTGCCAGCAGTCCCTATATTGGTGGAGGTCGGGGAAACACTGAAGCTTTCTTT.

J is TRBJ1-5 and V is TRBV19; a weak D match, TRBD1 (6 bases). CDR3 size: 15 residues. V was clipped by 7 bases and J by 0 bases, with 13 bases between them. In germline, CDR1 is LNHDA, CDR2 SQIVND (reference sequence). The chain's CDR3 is CASKTGRHSNQPQHF. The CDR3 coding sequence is TGTGCCAGTAAAACAGGGAGGCATAGCAATCAGCCCCAGCATTTT.

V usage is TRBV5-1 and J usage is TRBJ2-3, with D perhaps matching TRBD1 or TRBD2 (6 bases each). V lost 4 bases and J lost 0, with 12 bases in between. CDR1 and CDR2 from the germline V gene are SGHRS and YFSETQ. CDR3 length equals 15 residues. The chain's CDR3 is CASSPWGASTDTQYF. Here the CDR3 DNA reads TGCGCCAGCAGCCCCTGGGGGGCTAGCACAGATACGCAGTATTTT.

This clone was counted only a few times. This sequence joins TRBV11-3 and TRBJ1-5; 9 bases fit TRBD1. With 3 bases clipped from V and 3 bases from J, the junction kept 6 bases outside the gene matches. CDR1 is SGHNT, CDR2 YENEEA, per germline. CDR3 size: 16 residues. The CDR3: CASSLIGQGFNQPQHF. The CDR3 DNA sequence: TGTGCCAGCAGCTTGATCGGACAGGGGTTCAATCAGCCCCAGCATTTT.

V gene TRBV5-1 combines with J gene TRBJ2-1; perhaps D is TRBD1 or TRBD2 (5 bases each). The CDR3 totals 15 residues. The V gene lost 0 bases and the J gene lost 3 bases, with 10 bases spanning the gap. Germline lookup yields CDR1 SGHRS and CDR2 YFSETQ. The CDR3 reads CASSLGQGVYNEQFF. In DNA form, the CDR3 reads TGCGCCAGCAGCTTGGGCCAGGGAGTCTACAATGAGCAGTTCTTC.

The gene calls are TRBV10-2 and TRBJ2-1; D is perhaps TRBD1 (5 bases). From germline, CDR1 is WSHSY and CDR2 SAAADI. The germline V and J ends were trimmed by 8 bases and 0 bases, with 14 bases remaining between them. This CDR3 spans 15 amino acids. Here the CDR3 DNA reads TGCGCCAGCCTACCAAGGGGTGGCTCCTACAATGAGCAGTTCTTC. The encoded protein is CASLPRGGSYNEQFF.

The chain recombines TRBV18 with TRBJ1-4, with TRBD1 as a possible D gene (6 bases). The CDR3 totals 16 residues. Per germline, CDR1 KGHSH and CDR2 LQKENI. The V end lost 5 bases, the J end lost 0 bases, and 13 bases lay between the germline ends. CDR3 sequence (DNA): TGTGCCAGCTCAGCATACAGGGAAACAACTAATGAAAAACTGTTTTTT. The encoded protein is CASSAYRETTNEKLFF.

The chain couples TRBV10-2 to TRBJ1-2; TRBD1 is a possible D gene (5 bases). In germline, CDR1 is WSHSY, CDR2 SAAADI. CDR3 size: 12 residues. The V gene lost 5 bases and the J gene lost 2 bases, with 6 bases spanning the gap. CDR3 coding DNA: TGCGCCAGCAGTCAGGGCAACTATGGCTACACCTTC. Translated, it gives CASSQGNYGYTF.

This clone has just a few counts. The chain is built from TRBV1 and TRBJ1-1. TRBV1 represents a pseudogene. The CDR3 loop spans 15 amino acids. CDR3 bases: TGCGCCAGCAGCCAAGATCCTAGGGGGGACACTGAAGCTTTCTTT. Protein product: CASSQDPRGDTEAFF.

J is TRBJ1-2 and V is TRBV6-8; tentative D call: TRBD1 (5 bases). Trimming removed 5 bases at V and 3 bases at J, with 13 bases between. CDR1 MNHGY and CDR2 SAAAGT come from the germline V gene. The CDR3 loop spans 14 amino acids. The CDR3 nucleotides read TGTGCCAGCAGTCCCTTGGCAGGGCACTATGGCTACACCTTC. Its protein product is CASSPLAGHYGYTF.

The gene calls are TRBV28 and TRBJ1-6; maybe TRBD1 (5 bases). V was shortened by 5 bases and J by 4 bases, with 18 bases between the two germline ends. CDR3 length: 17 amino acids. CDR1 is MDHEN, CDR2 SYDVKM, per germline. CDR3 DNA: TGTGCCAGCAGTCCCCCCACCCGACAGACTTATAATTCACCCCTCCACTTT. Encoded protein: CASSPPTRQTYNSPLHF.

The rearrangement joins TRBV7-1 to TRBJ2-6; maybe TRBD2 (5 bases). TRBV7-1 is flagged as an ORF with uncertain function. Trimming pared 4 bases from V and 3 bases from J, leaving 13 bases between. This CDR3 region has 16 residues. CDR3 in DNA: TGTGCCAGCAGCTTCAGTAGCGCCTATGGGGCCAACGTCCTGACTTTC. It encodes CASSFSSAYGANVLTF.

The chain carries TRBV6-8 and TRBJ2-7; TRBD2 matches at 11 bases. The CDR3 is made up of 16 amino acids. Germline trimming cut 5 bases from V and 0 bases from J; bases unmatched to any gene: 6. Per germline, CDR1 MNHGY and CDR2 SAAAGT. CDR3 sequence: CASSPLAGGSSYEQYF. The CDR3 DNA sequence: TGTGCCAGCAGTCCGCTAGCGGGGGGAAGCTCCTACGAGCAGTACTTC.

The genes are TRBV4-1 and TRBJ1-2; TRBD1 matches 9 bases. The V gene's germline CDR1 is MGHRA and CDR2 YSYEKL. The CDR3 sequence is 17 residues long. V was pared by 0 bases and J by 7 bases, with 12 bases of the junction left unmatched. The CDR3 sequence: CASSQDPGQGLVVGYTF. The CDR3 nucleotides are TGCGCCAGCAGCCAAGACCCGGGACAGGGCTTGGTTGTTGGCTACACCTTC.

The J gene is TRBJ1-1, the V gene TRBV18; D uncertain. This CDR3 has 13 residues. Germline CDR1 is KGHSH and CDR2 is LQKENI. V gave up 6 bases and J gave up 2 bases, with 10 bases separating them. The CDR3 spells CASSLGRNTEAFF. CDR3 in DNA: TGTGCCAGCTCCCTGGGCAGAAACACTGAAGCTTTCTTT. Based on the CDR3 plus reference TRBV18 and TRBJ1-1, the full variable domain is NAGVMQNPRHLVRRRGQEARLRCSPMKGHSHVYWYRQLPEEGLKFMVYLQKENIIDESGMPKERFSAEFPKEGPSILRIQQVVRGDSAAYFCASSLGRNTEAFFGQGTRLTVV.

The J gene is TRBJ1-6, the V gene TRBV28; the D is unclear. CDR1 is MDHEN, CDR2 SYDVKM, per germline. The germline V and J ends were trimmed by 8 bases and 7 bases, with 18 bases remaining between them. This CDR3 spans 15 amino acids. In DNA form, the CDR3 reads TGTGCCAGCTCCTCCGGGGAGGGCGGGAATTCACCCCTCCACTTT. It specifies CASSSGEGGNSPLHF.

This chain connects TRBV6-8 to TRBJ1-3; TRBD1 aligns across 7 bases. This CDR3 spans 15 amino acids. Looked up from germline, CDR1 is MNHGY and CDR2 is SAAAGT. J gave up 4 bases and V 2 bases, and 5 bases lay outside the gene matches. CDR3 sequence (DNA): TGTGCCAGCAGTTACCTGACAGGGCAAGGAAACACCATATATTTT. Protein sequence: CASSYLTGQGNTIYF.

Here the CDR3 DNA reads TGTGCCAGCAGTCCCTCGGGGTTGCTACCTTTCTACGAGCAGTACTTC. This encodes CASSPSGLLPFYEQYF. The chain carries TRBV28 and TRBJ2-7; perhaps TRBD2 as D (5 bases). Germline CDR1 MDHEN, CDR2 SYDVKM. The CDR3 spans 16 residues. V was shortened by 5 bases and J by 3 bases, with 20 bases between the two germline ends.

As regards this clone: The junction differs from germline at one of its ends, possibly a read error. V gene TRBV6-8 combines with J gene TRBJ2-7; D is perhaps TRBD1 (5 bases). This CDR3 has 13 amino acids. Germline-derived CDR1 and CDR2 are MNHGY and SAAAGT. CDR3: CVSTLRGSYEQYF. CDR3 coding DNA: TGTGTCAGCACCTTAAGGGGTTCCTACGAGCAGTACTTC.

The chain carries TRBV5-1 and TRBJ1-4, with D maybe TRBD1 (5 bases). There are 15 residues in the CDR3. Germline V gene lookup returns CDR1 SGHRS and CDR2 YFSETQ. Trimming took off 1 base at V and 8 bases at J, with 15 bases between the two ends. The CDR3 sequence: CASSLYGANEEKLFF. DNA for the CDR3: TGCGCCAGCAGCTTGTATGGGGCTAACGAAGAAAAACTGTTTTTT.

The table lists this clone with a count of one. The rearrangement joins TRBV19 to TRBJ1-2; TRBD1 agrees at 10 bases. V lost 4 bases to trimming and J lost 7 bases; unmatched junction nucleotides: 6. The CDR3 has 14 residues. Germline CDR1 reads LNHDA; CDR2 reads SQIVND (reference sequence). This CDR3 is CASSSGTGVFGYTF. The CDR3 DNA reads TGTGCCAGTAGTAGTGGGACAGGGGTCTTTGGCTACACCTTC.

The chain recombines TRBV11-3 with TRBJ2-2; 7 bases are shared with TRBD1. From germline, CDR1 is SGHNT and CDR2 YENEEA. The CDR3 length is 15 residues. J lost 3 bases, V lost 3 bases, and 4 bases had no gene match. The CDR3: CASSLQQGYTGELFF. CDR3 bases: TGTGCCAGCAGCTTGCAACAGGGGTACACCGGGGAGCTGTTTTTT.

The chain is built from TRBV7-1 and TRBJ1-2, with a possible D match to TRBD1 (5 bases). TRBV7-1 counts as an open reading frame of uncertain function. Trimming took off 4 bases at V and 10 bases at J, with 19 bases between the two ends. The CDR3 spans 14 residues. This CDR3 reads CASSLEISREFYTF. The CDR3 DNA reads TGTGCCAGCAGCTTAGAAATCTCCAGGGAATTCTACACCTTC.

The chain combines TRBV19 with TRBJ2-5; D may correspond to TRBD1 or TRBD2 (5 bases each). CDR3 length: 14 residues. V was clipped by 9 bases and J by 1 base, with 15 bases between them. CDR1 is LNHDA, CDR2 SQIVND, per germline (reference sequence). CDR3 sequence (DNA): TGTGCCAGCTCGTGGGGGAGAGGCCAAGAGACCCAGTACTTC. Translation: CASSWGRGQETQYF.

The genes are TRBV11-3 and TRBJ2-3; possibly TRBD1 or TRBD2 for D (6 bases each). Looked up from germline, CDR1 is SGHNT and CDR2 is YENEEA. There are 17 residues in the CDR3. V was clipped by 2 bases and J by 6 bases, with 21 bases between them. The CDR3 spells CASSLRPGAIKADTQYF. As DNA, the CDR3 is TGTGCCAGCAGCTTAAGGCCGGGGGCTATTAAGGCGGATACGCAGTATTTT. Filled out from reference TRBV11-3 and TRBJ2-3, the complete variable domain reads EAGVVQSPRYKIIEKKQPVAFWCNPISGHNTLYWYLQNLGQGPELLIRYENEEAVDDSQLPKDRFSAERLKGVDSTLKIQPAELGDSAVYLCASSLRPGAIKADTQYFGPGTRLTVL.

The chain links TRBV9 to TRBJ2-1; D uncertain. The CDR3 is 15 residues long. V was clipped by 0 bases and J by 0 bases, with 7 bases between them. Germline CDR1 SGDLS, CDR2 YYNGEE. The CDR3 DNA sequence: TGTGCCAGCAGCGTAGTAGGCAGCTCCTACAATGAGCAGTTCTTC. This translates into CASSVVGSSYNEQFF. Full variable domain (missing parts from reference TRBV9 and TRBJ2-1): DSGVTQTPKHLITATGQRVTLRCSPRSGDLSVYWYQQSLDQGLQFLIQYYNGEERAKGNILERFSAQQFPDLHSELNLSSLELGDSALYFCASSVVGSSYNEQFFGPGTRLTVL.

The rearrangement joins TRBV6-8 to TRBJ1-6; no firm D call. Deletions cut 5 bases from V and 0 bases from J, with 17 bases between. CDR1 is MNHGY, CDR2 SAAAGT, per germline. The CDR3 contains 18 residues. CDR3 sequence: CASSDDDGMSSYNSPLHF. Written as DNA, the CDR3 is TGTGCCAGCAGTGATGATGACGGGATGAGCTCCTATAATTCACCCCTCCACTTT.

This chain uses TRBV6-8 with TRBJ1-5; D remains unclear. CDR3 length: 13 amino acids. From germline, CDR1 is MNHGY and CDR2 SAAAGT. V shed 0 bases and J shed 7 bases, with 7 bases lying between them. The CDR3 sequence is CASSYSGLQPQHF. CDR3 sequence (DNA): TGTGCCAGCAGTTACTCGGGCCTACAGCCCCAGCATTTT.

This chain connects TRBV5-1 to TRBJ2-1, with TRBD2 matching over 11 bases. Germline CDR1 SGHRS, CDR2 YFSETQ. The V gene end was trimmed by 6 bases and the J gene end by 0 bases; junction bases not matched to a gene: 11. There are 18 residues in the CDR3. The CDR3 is CASTSASGGSGSYNEQFF. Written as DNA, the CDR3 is TGCGCCAGCACAAGCGCTAGCGGGGGGTCCGGCTCCTACAATGAGCAGTTCTTC.

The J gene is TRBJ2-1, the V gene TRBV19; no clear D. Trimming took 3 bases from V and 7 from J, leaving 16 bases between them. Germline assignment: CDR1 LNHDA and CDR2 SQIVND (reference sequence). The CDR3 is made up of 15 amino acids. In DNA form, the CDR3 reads TGTGCCAGTAGTATGTACTTTCGACGAGCAAATGAGCAGTTCTTC. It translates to CASSMYFRRANEQFF.

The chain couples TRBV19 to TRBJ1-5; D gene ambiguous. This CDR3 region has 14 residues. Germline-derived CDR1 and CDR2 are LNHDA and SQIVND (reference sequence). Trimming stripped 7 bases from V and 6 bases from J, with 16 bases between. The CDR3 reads CASIPGGVSQPQHF. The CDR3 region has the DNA TGTGCCAGTATCCCTGGCGGGGTTAGTCAGCCCCAGCATTTT.

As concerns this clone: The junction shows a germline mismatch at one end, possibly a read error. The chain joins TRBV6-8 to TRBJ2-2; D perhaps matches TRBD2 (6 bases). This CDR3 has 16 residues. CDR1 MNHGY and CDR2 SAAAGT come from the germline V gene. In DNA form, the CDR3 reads TGTGCCATCAGTGCGGACTACCGGGGGAACACCGGGGAGCTGTTTTTT. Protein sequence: CAISADYRGNTGELFF.